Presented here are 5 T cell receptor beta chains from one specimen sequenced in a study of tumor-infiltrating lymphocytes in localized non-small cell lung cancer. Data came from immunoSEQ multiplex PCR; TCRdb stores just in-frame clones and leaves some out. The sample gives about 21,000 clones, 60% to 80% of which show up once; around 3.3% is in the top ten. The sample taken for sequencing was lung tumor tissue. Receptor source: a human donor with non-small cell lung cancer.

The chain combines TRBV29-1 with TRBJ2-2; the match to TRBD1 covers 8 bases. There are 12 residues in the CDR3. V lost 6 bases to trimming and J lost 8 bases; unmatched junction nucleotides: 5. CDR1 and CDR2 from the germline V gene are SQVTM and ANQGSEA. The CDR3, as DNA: TGCAGCGTCCTAACAGGGGGAGGGGAGCTGTTTTTT. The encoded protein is CSVLTGGGELFF.

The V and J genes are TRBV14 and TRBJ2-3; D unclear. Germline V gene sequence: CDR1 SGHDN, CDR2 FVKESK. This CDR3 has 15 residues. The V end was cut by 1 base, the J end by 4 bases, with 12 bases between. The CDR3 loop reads CASSQVGLGSDTQYF. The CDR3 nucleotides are TGTGCCAGCAGCCAAGTAGGTCTAGGCTCAGATACGCAGTATTTT.

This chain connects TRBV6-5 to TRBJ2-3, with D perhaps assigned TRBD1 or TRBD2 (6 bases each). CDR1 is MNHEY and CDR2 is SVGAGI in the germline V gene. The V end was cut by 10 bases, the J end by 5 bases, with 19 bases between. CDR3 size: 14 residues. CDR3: CATSVGGAVDTQYF. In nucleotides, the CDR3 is TGTGCCACCAGCGTGGGGGGCGCGGTAGATACGCAGTATTTT.

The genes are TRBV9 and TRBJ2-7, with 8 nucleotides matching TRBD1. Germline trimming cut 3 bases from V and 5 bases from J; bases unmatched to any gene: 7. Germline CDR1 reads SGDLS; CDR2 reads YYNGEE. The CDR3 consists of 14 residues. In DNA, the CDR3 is TGTGCCAGCAGCGCCAGGACAGGGACGAACGAGCAGTACTTC. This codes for CASSARTGTNEQYF.

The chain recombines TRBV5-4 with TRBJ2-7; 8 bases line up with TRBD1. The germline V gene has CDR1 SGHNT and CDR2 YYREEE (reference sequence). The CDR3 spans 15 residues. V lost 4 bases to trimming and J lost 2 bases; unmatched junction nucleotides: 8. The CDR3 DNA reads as TGTGCCAGCAGCCCGAGACAGGGGTGGACCTACGAGCAGTACTTC. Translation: CASSPRQGWTYEQYF.